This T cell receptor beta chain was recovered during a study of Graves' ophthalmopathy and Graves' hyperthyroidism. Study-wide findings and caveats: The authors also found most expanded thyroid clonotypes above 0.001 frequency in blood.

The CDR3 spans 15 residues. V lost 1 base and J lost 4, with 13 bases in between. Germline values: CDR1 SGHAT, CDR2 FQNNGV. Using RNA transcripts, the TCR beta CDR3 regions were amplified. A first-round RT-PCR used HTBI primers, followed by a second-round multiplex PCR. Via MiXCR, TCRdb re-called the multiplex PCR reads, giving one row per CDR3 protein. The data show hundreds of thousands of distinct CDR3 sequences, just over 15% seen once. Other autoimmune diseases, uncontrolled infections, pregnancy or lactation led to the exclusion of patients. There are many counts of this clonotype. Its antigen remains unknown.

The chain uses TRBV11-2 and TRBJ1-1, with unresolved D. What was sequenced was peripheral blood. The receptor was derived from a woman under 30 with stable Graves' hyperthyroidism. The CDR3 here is CASSLGFEVSTEAFF. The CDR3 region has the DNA TGTGCCAGCAGCTTAGGATTCGAGGTTAGCACTGAAGCTTTCTTT.